The text below deals with one T cell receptor (beta chain). This sample stems from a study of blood T cell repertoires in COVID-19. Study details: The origin of the acute and convalescent COVID-19 samples was the United States, Italy and Spain.

The CDR3 extends over 13 amino acids. Germline CDR1 is ENHRY and CDR2 is SYGVKD. Trimming took 3 bases from V and 13 from J; bases not matched to a gene: 6. Original methodology: From reference gene primer amplification, estimates of nucleated cell counts were derived. Only in-frame clones appear in the TCRdb table, and some are missing; sequencing was by immunoSEQ multiplex PCR. The V and J calls and clone size were taken over from that table, and D and trimming were inferred from the DNA. Of about 45,000 clones listed, about 90% are singletons. The receptor's source is a human donor in a cohort sampled during active COVID-19. This chain connects TRBV10-3 to TRBJ2-3, with 11 positions matching TRBD2. The sequenced material came from peripheral blood. CDR3 nucleotides: TGTGCCATCAGTGAAACTAGCGGGGGAGAAAAGTATTTT. This codes for CAISETSGGEKYF.